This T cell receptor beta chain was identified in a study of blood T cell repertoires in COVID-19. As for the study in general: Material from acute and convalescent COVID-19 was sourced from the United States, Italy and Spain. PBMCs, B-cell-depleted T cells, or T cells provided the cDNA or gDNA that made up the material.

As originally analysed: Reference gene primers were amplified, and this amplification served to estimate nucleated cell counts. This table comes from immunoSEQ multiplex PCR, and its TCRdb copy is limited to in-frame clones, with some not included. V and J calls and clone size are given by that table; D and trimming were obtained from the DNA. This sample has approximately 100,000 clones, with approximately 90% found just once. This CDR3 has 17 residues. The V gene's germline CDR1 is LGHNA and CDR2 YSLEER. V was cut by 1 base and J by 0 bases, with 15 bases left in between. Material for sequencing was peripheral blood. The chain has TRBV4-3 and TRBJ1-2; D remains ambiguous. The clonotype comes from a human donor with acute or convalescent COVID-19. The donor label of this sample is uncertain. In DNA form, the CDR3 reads TGCGCCAGCAGCCAAGCCTCGGTGGTCGCCCCTAACTATGGCTACACCTTC. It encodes CASSQASVVAPNYGYTF.